This passage covers 30 T cell receptor beta chains from one sample sequenced in a study of blood T cell repertoires in COVID-19. Using immunoSEQ multiplex PCR, the repertoire was profiled, and TCRdb retains in-frame clones only, with some absent. The table has some 490,000 clones, around 85% seen once; the top ten hold 3% to 4%. Material: peripheral blood. The source is a human donor in a cohort sampled during active COVID-19.

The chain is built from TRBV15 and TRBJ1-2; perhaps TRBD1 as D (5 bases). The CDR3 loop spans 13 amino acids. With 0 bases removed from V and 7 bases from J, the gap between germline ends came to 9 bases. CDR1 and CDR2 from the germline V gene are LNHNV and YYDKDF (reference sequence). The CDR3 here is CATSRDEGVGYTF. The DNA for the CDR3 is TGTGCCACCAGCAGAGACGAAGGGGTTGGCTACACCTTC.

V usage is TRBV5-1 and J usage is TRBJ2-5; TRBD2 matches 10 bases. Per the germline V gene, CDR1 is SGHRS and CDR2 is YFSETQ. The V gene end was trimmed by 5 bases and the J gene end by 4 bases; junction bases not matched to a gene: 5. The CDR3 contains 14 residues. In nucleotides, the CDR3 is TGCGCCAGCAGTCGGACTAGCGGTGGAGAGACCCAGTACTTC. Amino acids: CASSRTSGGETQYF. The full variable domain, with the rest looked up from reference TRBV5-1 and TRBJ2-5, is KAGVTQTPRYLIKTRGQQVTLSCSPISGHRSVSWYQQTPGQGLQFLFEYFSETQRNKGNFPGRFSGRQFSNSRSEMNVSTLELGDSALYLCASSRTSGGETQYFGPGTRLLVL.

About this clone itself: The sample contains more than one DNA sequence encoding this CDR3. The chain is built from TRBV15 and TRBJ1-1; D might be TRBD1 (5 bases). Trimming left V 0 bases short and J 5 bases short, with 10 bases between. Germline V CDR1 and CDR2: LNHNV, YYDKDF (reference sequence). The CDR3 has 14 amino acids. The CDR3 sequence is CATSRDVGGTEAFF. The CDR3 nucleotides are TGTGCCACCAGCAGAGATGTGGGGGGAACTGAAGCTTTCTTT.

The chain couples TRBV27 to TRBJ2-2; perhaps TRBD1 as D (7 bases). V lost 2 bases and J 6 bases, leaving 13 bases between the germline ends. CDR1 is MNHEY and CDR2 is SMNVEV in the germline V gene (reference sequence). This CDR3 spans 15 amino acids. CDR3 DNA sequence: TGTGCCAGCAGTTTAGTTGGCAGGGGGGCCGGGGAGCTGTTTTTT. It specifies CASSLVGRGAGELFF.

The chain employs TRBV7-3 and TRBJ2-1; the match to TRBD2 covers 11 bases. This CDR3 contains 18 residues. Germline V gene sequence: CDR1 SGHTA, CDR2 FQGTGA. J lost 6 bases, V lost 1 base, and 11 bases had no gene match. CDR3 coding DNA: TGTGCCAGCAGCTTAAACTATGGGGTAGCGGGAGGGGCCAATGAGCAGTTCTTC. Translating gives CASSLNYGVAGGANEQFF.

The chain combines TRBV27 with TRBJ2-2; possible D gene TRBD1, 6 bases. The V gene lost 7 bases and the J gene lost 0 bases, with 18 bases spanning the gap. CDR3 size: 17 residues. Germline CDR1 reads MNHEY; CDR2 reads SMNVEV (reference sequence). The CDR3 spells CASTHRRDTSNTGELFF. In DNA form, the CDR3 reads TGTGCCAGCACCCATCGAAGGGACACTTCGAACACCGGGGAGCTGTTTTTT.

J is TRBJ1-2 and V is TRBV11-2; a weak D match, TRBD1 (5 bases). CDR3 length: 14 amino acids. Germline CDR1 is SGHAT and CDR2 is FQNNGV. V lost 11 bases, J lost 2 bases, and 18 bases lay in between. CDR3 sequence reads: CACRPQGVNYGYTF. In DNA, the CDR3 is TGTGCCTGCCGGCCTCAGGGCGTCAACTATGGCTACACCTTC.

This chain links TRBV5-6 with TRBJ2-7, with TRBD1 matching over 8 bases. In germline, CDR1 is SGHDT, CDR2 YYEEEE. This CDR3 has 14 amino acids. Losses at the gene ends were 0 bases for V and 7 bases for J; bases not matched to a gene: 6. CDR3 in DNA: TGTGCCAGCAGCTTGGAGACAGGGGCTTGGGAGCAGTACTTC. Encoded protein: CASSLETGAWEQYF.

The genes are TRBV29-1 and TRBJ2-7, with 7 bases that match TRBD1. V dropped 3 bases and J dropped 6; count of bases not matched to a gene: 5. Per germline, CDR1 SQVTM and CDR2 ANQGSEA. The CDR3 is made up of 12 amino acids. CDR3 DNA sequence: TGCAGCGTTGACCGGACAGGAAGCGAGCAGTACTTC. Its translation is CSVDRTGSEQYF.

This clone was recorded only once. The chain employs TRBV2 and TRBJ2-2; D is ambiguous. The CDR3 spans 15 residues. V was shortened by 1 base and J by 5 bases, with 11 bases between the two germline ends. Per the germline V gene, CDR1 is SNHLY and CDR2 is FYNNEI. CDR3 bases: TGTGCCAGCAGTGAAGAGGATCCGGAGACCGGGGAGCTGTTTTTT. This sequence encodes CASSEEDPETGELFF.

This clone appeared once. The chain employs TRBV6-2 or TRBV6-3 and TRBJ1-2; D is possibly TRBD1 (5 bases). This CDR3 region has 13 residues. CDR1 is MNHEY, CDR2 SVGEGT, per germline. V was trimmed by 2 bases and J by 3 bases, leaving 7 bases between them. CDR3 amino acids: CASSYAGDYGYTF. CDR3 sequence (DNA): TGTGCCAGCAGTTACGCGGGGGACTATGGCTACACCTTC.

V is TRBV19 and J is TRBJ1-4; TRBD1 matches at 7 bases. This CDR3 contains 15 residues. Germline CDR1 LNHDA, CDR2 SQIVND (reference sequence). Unmatched junction bases numbered 6, after V lost 5 bases and J lost 3 bases. The CDR3 region is CASSQNRGANEKLFF. In nucleotides, the CDR3 is TGTGCCAGTAGTCAGAACAGGGGCGCTAATGAAAAACTGTTTTTT.

The rearrangement uses TRBV7-9 and TRBJ2-1; TRBD2 is a possible D gene (6 bases). The CDR3 runs to 15 residues. Germline CDR1 SEHNR, CDR2 FQNEAQ (reference sequence). Trimming left V 6 bases short and J 7 bases short, with 19 bases between. The CDR3 loop reads CASSTGGGFRNEQFF. The CDR3 DNA reads TGTGCCAGCAGTACGGGTGGAGGGTTTCGGAATGAGCAGTTCTTC.

The gene calls are TRBV18 and TRBJ2-1; TRBD2 agrees at 9 bases. Germline assignment: CDR1 KGHSH and CDR2 LQKENI. J gave up 7 bases and V 3 bases, and 10 bases lay outside the gene matches. The CDR3 contains 16 residues. The CDR3 nucleotides read TGTGCCAGCTCACCCCGAAGTGGTAGCGGGAGAAATGAGCAGTTCTTC. It codes for CASSPRSGSGRNEQFF.

This rearrangement joins TRBV28 to TRBJ1-1, with a weak D call TRBD1 (5 bases). The V end was cut by 1 base, the J end by 6 bases, with 9 bases between. Germline assignment: CDR1 MDHEN and CDR2 SYDVKM. The CDR3 extends over 13 amino acids. DNA of the CDR3: TGTGCCAGCAGTTTATTAGGGGTCTCTGAAGCTTTCTTT. It encodes CASSLLGVSEAFF.

The CDR3 spells CASSFSRNTDTQYF. The DNA of the CDR3 is TGTGCCAGCAGTTTTTCGAGGAACACAGATACGCAGTATTTT. The V call is TRBV27, the J call TRBJ2-3; no clear D. V lost 3 bases and J 2 bases, leaving 9 bases between the germline ends. The CDR3 loop spans 14 amino acids. Germline values: CDR1 MNHEY, CDR2 SMNVEV (reference sequence).

In this sample, this clone turned up a few times. The chain recombines TRBV28 with TRBJ2-7; 9 positions agree with TRBD1. The CDR3 length is 15 residues. Per germline, CDR1 MDHEN and CDR2 SYDVKM. V was pared by 4 bases and J by 3 bases, with 7 bases of the junction left unmatched. CDR3 DNA: TGTGCCAGCAGTTCCCGAGGGACAGGGATCTACGAGCAGTACTTC. Protein sequence: CASSSRGTGIYEQYF.

The chain carries TRBV6-1 and TRBJ1-5; D may be TRBD1 (6 bases). The V end was cut by 3 bases, the J end by 7 bases, with 13 bases between. Germline CDR1 is MNHNS and CDR2 is SASEGT. This CDR3 has 14 amino acids. The CDR3 sequence: CASSDGRGRQPQHF. The DNA for the CDR3 is TGTGCCAGCAGTGATGGCAGGGGTAGGCAGCCCCAGCATTTT.

The CDR3 loop reads CASGLSLRYGYTF. CDR3 DNA sequence: TGTGCTAGTGGTCTCTCGCTGCGGTATGGCTACACCTTC. The J gene is TRBJ1-2, the V gene TRBV12-5; D is unresolved. The CDR3 loop spans 13 amino acids. Trimming cost V 5 bases and J 5 bases, with 12 bases left between them. Per the germline V gene, CDR1 is LGHNT and CDR2 is FRNRAP.

This chain links TRBV9 with TRBJ2-3; possibly TRBD2 for D (5 bases). The ends were cut back, 4 bases at V and 0 bases at J, with 9 bases in the middle. Germline CDR1 is SGDLS and CDR2 is YYNGEE. The CDR3 contains 14 residues. CDR3 sequence (DNA): TGTGCCAGCAGCTTGCGGGTAAGCACAGATACGCAGTATTTT. It translates to CASSLRVSTDTQYF. The full variable domain, rest sourced from reference TRBV9 and TRBJ2-3, is DSGVTQTPKHLITATGQRVTLRCSPRSGDLSVYWYQQSLDQGLQFLIQYYNGEERAKGNILERFSAQQFPDLHSELNLSSLELGDSALYFCASSLRVSTDTQYFGPGTRLTVL.

V is TRBV19 and J is TRBJ1-1; TRBD1 matches at 10 bases. Germline V gene lookup returns CDR1 LNHDA and CDR2 SQIVND (reference sequence). There are 14 residues in the CDR3. V shed 7 bases and J 5 bases; nucleotides not matched to a gene: 7. CDR3 residues: CASTNDRGRTEAFF. CDR3 coding DNA: TGTGCCAGTACCAACGACAGGGGGCGGACTGAAGCTTTCTTT.

The rearrangement links TRBV7-9 to TRBJ1-3, with TRBD1 identical over 11 bases. CDR3 length: 16 residues. From germline, CDR1 is SEHNR and CDR2 FQNEAQ (reference sequence). The V and J ends lost 5 bases and 4 bases, in that order; junction bases with no gene match: 7. Here the CDR3 DNA reads TGTGCCAGCAGCGACTGGACAGGGGGCTTAGGAAACACCATATATTTT. Translated: CASSDWTGGLGNTIYF.

This chain uses TRBV18 with TRBJ2-7; no definite D call. V was cut by 3 bases and J by 0 bases, with 12 bases left in between. Germline CDR1 KGHSH, CDR2 LQKENI. CDR3 size: 15 residues. CDR3 protein: CASSPRGPSSYEQYF. The CDR3 DNA follows: TGTGCCAGCTCACCGCGCGGCCCCAGCTCCTACGAGCAGTACTTC.

V is TRBV3-1 (or the pseudogene TRBV3-2) and J is TRBJ2-1, with D unresolved. Trimming took off 1 base at V and 7 bases at J, with 8 bases between the two ends. Germline V gives CDR1 LGHDT, CDR2 YNNKEL (reference sequence). This CDR3 is 13 amino acids long. CDR3 DNA sequence: TGTGCCAGCAGCCAAGCTTTCGGGAATGAGCAGTTCTTC. Translating gives CASSQAFGNEQFF.

The V and J genes are TRBV3-1 (or the pseudogene TRBV3-2) and TRBJ2-2; 8 nucleotides match TRBD1. V shed 8 bases and J 5 bases; nucleotides not matched to a gene: 7. CDR1 is LGHDT and CDR2 is YNNKEL in the germline V gene (reference sequence). The CDR3 length is 14 residues. Here the CDR3 reads CASRKDRVTGELFF. The CDR3, as DNA: TGTGCCAGCCGTAAGGACAGGGTGACCGGGGAGCTGTTTTTT.

A single count supports this clone. The chain couples TRBV29-1 to TRBJ2-7; perhaps TRBD1 as D (6 bases). Germline CDR1 SQVTM, CDR2 ANQGSEA. The CDR3 sequence is 12 residues long. Here the CDR3 DNA reads TGCAGTCCCTGGGACACTCCCTACGAGCAGTACTTC. Encoded protein: CSPWDTPYEQYF.

CDR3 DNA: TGTGCCAGTAGTAGCCAGGGGGCGCGGGATACGCAGTATTTT. Amino acids: CASSSQGARDTQYF. The chain joins TRBV19 to TRBJ2-3, with 8 bases identical to TRBD1. The CDR3 length is 14 residues. After removal of 4 bases from V and 6 bases from J, the junction contained 6 bases not matched to a gene. The germline CDR1 and CDR2 sequences are LNHDA and SQIVND (reference sequence).

The chain couples TRBV18 to TRBJ2-3; TRBD2 aligns across 9 bases. Losses at the gene ends were 1 base for V and 5 bases for J; bases not matched to a gene: 4. The CDR3 is 15 residues long. Germline V lookup: CDR1 KGHSH, CDR2 LQKENI. In DNA, the CDR3 is TGTGCCAGCTCACCACTAGCGGGAGTACGAGATACGCAGTATTTT. Protein: CASSPLAGVRDTQYF.

J is TRBJ1-5 and V is TRBV2; D is undetermined. CDR1 and CDR2 (germline): SNHLY, FYNNEI. The V end was cut by 2 bases, the J end by 9 bases, with 11 bases between. This CDR3 comprises 13 residues. The CDR3, as DNA: TGTGCCAGCAGTGAATGGGCCACGTGGCCCCAGCATTTT. This translates into CASSEWATWPQHF. The whole variable domain, remainder taken from reference TRBV2 and TRBJ1-5, is EPEVTQTPSHQVTQMGQEVILRCVPISNHLYFYWYRQILGQKVEFLVSFYNNEISEKSEIFDDQFSVERPDGSNFTLKIRSTKLEDSAMYFCASSEWATWPQHFGDGTRLSIL.

The CDR3 protein is CASSLGAGASLRYNEQFF. The CDR3 DNA reads as TGTGCCAGCAGCTTGGGAGCGGGGGCAAGCCTCCGATACAATGAGCAGTTCTTC. The chain recombines TRBV5-8 with TRBJ2-1; 8 nucleotides agree with TRBD2. From germline, CDR1 is SGHTS and CDR2 YDEGEE. Trimming removed 0 bases from V and 4 bases from J; junction bases left unmatched: 12. This CDR3 comprises 18 residues.